Listed here are 27 T cell receptor beta chains from one sample, sequenced in a study of blood T cell repertoires in COVID-19. Profiling relied on immunoSEQ multiplex PCR, and the TCRdb table lists in-frame clones only, not all of them. The table shows roughly 380,000 clones, with about 91% occurring only once. Sequencing was performed on peripheral blood. The source is a woman aged 40-49 years with COVID-19, enrolled during active disease.

The chain employs TRBV28 and TRBJ2-7, with D maybe TRBD1 (5 bases). V lost 8 bases and J 9 bases, leaving 23 bases between the germline ends. Germline V lookup: CDR1 MDHEN, CDR2 SYDVKM. CDR3 size: 14 residues. The CDR3 nucleotides are TGTGCCAGCGCCCGAGGACAAACCTCTTTCGGGCAGTACTTC. This encodes CASARGQTSFGQYF.

This chain connects TRBV9 to TRBJ2-1; maybe TRBD2 (5 bases). Germline V gives CDR1 SGDLS, CDR2 YYNGEE. The V end lost 3 bases, the J end lost 9 bases, and 22 bases lay between the germline ends. This CDR3 region has 16 residues. The CDR3 region is CASSGTGQIRSGEQFF. The CDR3 coding sequence is TGTGCCAGCAGCGGGACTGGTCAGATCAGGAGCGGTGAGCAGTTCTTC.

V and J are TRBV7-2 and TRBJ2-3; 13 bases map to TRBD2. This CDR3 region has 17 residues. V lost 4 bases, J lost 0 bases, and 4 bases stayed unmatched. From germline, CDR1 is SGHTA and CDR2 FQGNSA. CDR3 in amino acids: CASSWGTSGISTDTQYF. The CDR3 DNA reads as TGTGCCAGCAGCTGGGGGACTAGCGGGATTAGCACAGATACGCAGTATTTT.

V usage is TRBV15 and J usage is TRBJ2-1; D is possibly TRBD2 (5 bases). V was shortened by 3 bases and J by 4 bases, with 22 bases between the two germline ends. Per the germline V gene, CDR1 is LNHNV and CDR2 is YYDKDF (reference sequence). This CDR3 contains 18 residues. CDR3 residues: CATSSRDIGRLLYNEQFF. CDR3 bases: TGTGCCACCAGCAGCCGGGATATAGGGCGCCTTTTATACAATGAGCAGTTCTTC.

This chain joins TRBV5-1 and TRBJ2-7; 7 bases are a match to TRBD2. The length of the CDR3 is 15 residues. J lost 6 bases, V lost 0 bases, and 9 bases had no gene match. The germline CDR1 and CDR2 sequences are SGHRS and YFSETQ. The CDR3 sequence: CASSLAGGSTGEQYF. CDR3 DNA: TGCGCCAGCAGCTTGGCGGGCGGGAGTACGGGCGAGCAGTACTTC.

J is TRBJ2-1 and V is TRBV10-1; 7 nucleotides align to TRBD2. Germline V gene sequence: CDR1 WNHNN, CDR2 SYGVQD (reference sequence). The CDR3 sequence is 16 residues long. The junction had 4 bases not matched to a gene; V was cut back by 0 bases and J by 2 bases. The CDR3 here is CASSESTGGAYNEQFF. The CDR3 DNA follows: TGCGCCAGCAGTGAGTCGACGGGGGGAGCCTACAATGAGCAGTTCTTC.

V gene TRBV18 combines with J gene TRBJ1-1; 7 nucleotides line up with TRBD1. This CDR3 region has 15 residues. Germline CDR1 is KGHSH and CDR2 is LQKENI. J lost 4 bases, V lost 0 bases, and 5 bases had no gene match. The CDR3 here is CASSPPGQFSTEAFF. Here the CDR3 DNA reads TGTGCCAGCTCACCACCGGGACAGTTTTCCACTGAAGCTTTCTTT.

The CDR3 spells CAISEGMTGGHETQYF. Here the CDR3 DNA reads TGTGCCATCAGCGAGGGGATGACAGGGGGCCATGAGACCCAGTACTTC. The V call is TRBV10-3, the J call TRBJ2-5; the match to TRBD1 covers 10 bases. Trimming cost V 6 bases and J 5 bases; bases outside gene matches: 12. Germline V gene lookup returns CDR1 ENHRY and CDR2 SYGVKD. The CDR3 has 16 residues.

This clone has only one observation. The chain couples TRBV6-2 or TRBV6-3 to TRBJ2-3, with 9 bases lining up with TRBD2. After removal of 2 bases from V and 3 bases from J, the junction contained 6 bases not matched to a gene. Per the germline V gene, CDR1 is MNHEY and CDR2 is SVGEGT. The CDR3 has 16 amino acids. The CDR3 DNA reads as TGTGCCAGCAGTTACCCCATAGCGGGGGTGACAGATACGCAGTATTTT. Its translation is CASSYPIAGVTDTQYF.

The chain has TRBV28 and TRBJ1-6, with unresolved D. V dropped 4 bases and J dropped 2 bases, with 9 bases sitting between them. The CDR3 contains 15 residues. CDR1 is MDHEN and CDR2 is SYDVKM in the germline V gene. In DNA, the CDR3 is TGTGCCAGCAGTTGGGCGAGACCCTATAATTCACCCCTCCACTTT. This codes for CASSWARPYNSPLHF.

The chain has TRBV2 and TRBJ2-7; 8 positions agree with TRBD1. V was pared by 6 bases and J by 6 bases, with 13 bases of the junction left unmatched. The CDR3 runs 15 residues. Germline V gene lookup returns CDR1 SNHLY and CDR2 FYNNEI. CDR3 DNA sequence: TGTGCCAGCAGGCGGAGGCAGGGGGCCGCGGGCGAGCAGTACTTC. The encoded protein is CASRRRQGAAGEQYF. Supplemented by reference TRBV2 and TRBJ2-7, the full variable domain reads EPEVTQTPSHQVTQMGQEVILRCVPISNHLYFYWYRQILGQKVEFLVSFYNNEISEKSEIFDDQFSVERPDGSNFTLKIRSTKLEDSAMYFCASRRRQGAAGEQYFGPGTRLTVT.

The rearrangement uses TRBV5-6 and TRBJ1-5; 11 bases map to TRBD1. V trimming: 3 bases; J trimming: 5 bases; junction bases outside the gene matches: 10. The CDR3 is made up of 17 amino acids. Germline V gene lookup returns CDR1 SGHDT and CDR2 YYEEEE. CDR3 DNA: TGTGCCAGCAGCTCGATGAAGGACAGGGGGCTTTATCAGCCCCAGCATTTT. Its translation: CASSSMKDRGLYQPQHF.

The gene calls are TRBV19 and TRBJ1-4; D ambiguous. The CDR3 covers 13 residues. V lost 1 base, J lost 8 bases, and 8 bases lay in between. Germline V lookup: CDR1 LNHDA, CDR2 SQIVND (reference sequence). The CDR3 sequence is CASSIVPGEKLFF. The CDR3 DNA sequence: TGTGCCAGTAGTATAGTTCCGGGGGAAAAACTGTTTTTT.

The gene calls are TRBV9 and TRBJ1-2, with 10 bases matching TRBD1. The CDR3 loop spans 16 amino acids. In germline, CDR1 is SGDLS, CDR2 YYNGEE. V was clipped by 0 bases and J by 2 bases; unmatched bases: 4. Here the CDR3 DNA reads TGTGCCAGCAGCGTAGACCCGGGACAGGGGAACTATGGCTACACCTTC. It encodes CASSVDPGQGNYGYTF.

This clone showed up just once. This chain links TRBV7-2 with TRBJ1-2, with D possibly TRBD1 on 5 matching bases. The CDR3 covers 14 residues. V lost 3 bases to trimming and J lost 6 bases, with 14 bases between them. CDR1 and CDR2 from the germline V gene are SGHTA and FQGNSA. The CDR3 reads CASSFGGDSDGYTF. CDR3 in DNA: TGTGCCAGCAGCTTCGGGGGGGACTCGGATGGCTACACCTTC.

The chain carries TRBV29-1 and TRBJ1-1; 12 bases map to TRBD1. CDR1 and CDR2 (germline): SQVTM, ANQGSEA. CDR3 length equals 14 residues. After removal of 2 bases from V and 6 bases from J, the junction contained 4 bases not matched to a gene. The CDR3, as DNA: TGCAGCGTTGAATCTGGGACAGGGGGCTCTGAAGCTTTCTTT. Translated: CSVESGTGGSEAFF. The entire variable domain, with the rest obtained from reference TRBV29-1 and TRBJ1-1, is as follows: SAVISQKPSRDICQRGTSLTIQCQVDSQVTMMFWYRQQPGQSLTLIATANQGSEATYESGFVIDKFPISRPNLTFSTLTVSNMSPEDSSIYLCSVESGTGGSEAFFGQGTRLTVV.

The chain joins TRBV6-1 to TRBJ1-2; a possible D gene is TRBD1 (5 bases). The CDR3 runs to 16 residues. V was trimmed by 4 bases and J by 8 bases, leaving 23 bases between them. CDR1 is MNHNS, CDR2 SASEGT, per germline. The CDR3 is CASSVGGLGQGDGYTF. The CDR3, as DNA: TGTGCCAGCAGTGTAGGCGGTCTGGGGCAAGGAGACGGCTACACCTTC.

About this clone itself: Distinct nucleotide sequences in the sample also encode this CDR3. This sequence joins TRBV9 and TRBJ1-2, with TRBD1 matching 7 bases. This CDR3 has 14 residues. J was trimmed by 2 bases and V by 0 bases; bases with no gene match: 1. Germline loops: CDR1 SGDLS, CDR2 YYNGEE. CDR3 in DNA: TGTGCCAGCAGCGTAGGACAGGGCAACTATGGCTACACCTTC. Translation gives CASSVGQGNYGYTF.

This clone came up once. This chain uses TRBV6-5 with TRBJ1-6; tentative D call: TRBD1 (5 bases). The germline V and J ends were trimmed by 5 bases and 6 bases, with 14 bases remaining between them. The CDR3 spans 15 residues. Germline loops: CDR1 MNHEY, CDR2 SVGAGI. The DNA of the CDR3 is TGTGCCAGCAGTCCCATCGACAGCCCTAATTCACCCCTCCACTTT. This gives the protein CASSPIDSPNSPLHF.

The chain couples TRBV28 to TRBJ2-4, with 7 bases matching TRBD2. Germline CDR1 reads MDHEN; CDR2 reads SYDVKM. This CDR3 has 14 amino acids. Trimming removed 6 bases from V and 2 bases from J; junction bases left unmatched: 4. CDR3 amino acids: CASSPSGSKNIQYF. In DNA form, the CDR3 reads TGTGCCAGCAGCCCTAGCGGTTCCAAAAACATTCAGTACTTC.

This clone came up a few times. This CDR3 is CAISEAGRSYNEQFF. CDR3 bases: TGTGCCATCAGTGAAGCAGGGCGCTCCTACAATGAGCAGTTCTTC. V is TRBV10-3 and J is TRBJ2-1; D may be TRBD1 (5 bases). CDR3 length: 15 residues. Germline V gives CDR1 ENHRY, CDR2 SYGVKD. V lost 3 bases and J 0 bases, leaving 9 bases between the germline ends.

In its sample, this clone was seen a few times. The chain combines TRBV2 with TRBJ1-1; TRBD1 might be the D (5 bases). V was pared by 6 bases and J by 1 base, with 9 bases between. The CDR3 sequence is 13 residues long. Germline V gene lookup returns CDR1 SNHLY and CDR2 FYNNEI. CDR3 DNA: TGTGCCAGCAGGCAAACAGGGAACACTGAAGCTTTCTTT. It codes for CASRQTGNTEAFF.

This clone is a singleton in its sample. The chain links TRBV12-3 or TRBV12-4 to TRBJ2-2, with 7 bases identical to TRBD2. CDR3 length: 12 amino acids. The V segment lost 6 bases and the J segment 7 bases; nucleotides outside the gene matches: 2. CDR3 sequence reads: CASSWGGGELFF. The CDR3 nucleotides read TGTGCCAGCAGCTGGGGGGGCGGGGAGCTGTTTTTT.

This sequence joins TRBV11-2 and TRBJ2-3; the match to TRBD1 covers 8 bases. This CDR3 is 14 amino acids long. Germline V gene data show CDR1 as SGHAT and CDR2 as FQNNGV. V lost 6 bases to trimming and J lost 5 bases; unmatched junction nucleotides: 7. CDR3 residues: CASSRQGSGDTQYF. The CDR3 nucleotides read TGTGCCAGCAGTCGACAGGGGTCCGGAGATACGCAGTATTTT.

The V call is TRBV9, the J call TRBJ2-3, with 13 bases fitting TRBD2. The germline gives CDR1 SGDLS, CDR2 YYNGEE. This CDR3 comprises 19 residues. Trimming cost V 3 bases and J 3 bases; bases outside gene matches: 13. The CDR3 sequence is CASSANVGRTSGGTDTQYF. The CDR3 DNA sequence: TGTGCCAGCAGCGCGAATGTAGGGCGGACTAGCGGGGGAACAGATACGCAGTATTTT.

This chain uses TRBV9 with TRBJ1-1, with 7 bases identical to TRBD1. This CDR3 comprises 15 residues. The V gene end was trimmed by 1 base and the J gene end by 1 base; junction bases not matched to a gene: 4. Looked up from germline, CDR1 is SGDLS and CDR2 is YYNGEE. The CDR3 DNA follows: TGTGCCAGCAGCGTACTCCAGGGGGGGAACACTGAAGCTTTCTTT. Residues: CASSVLQGGNTEAFF.

The chain carries TRBV2 and TRBJ2-5, with no clear D. The CDR3 has 11 amino acids. V was pared by 4 bases and J by 4 bases, with 4 bases between. Looked up from germline, CDR1 is SNHLY and CDR2 is FYNNEI. The CDR3 DNA reads as TGTGCCAGCAGTGTCCTAGAGACCCAGTACTTC. This sequence encodes CASSVLETQYF.